This T cell receptor (beta chain) is from a study of blood T cell repertoires in COVID-19. The V gene's germline CDR1 is SQVTM and CDR2 ANQGSEA. Germline trimming cut 7 bases from V and 3 bases from J; bases unmatched to any gene: 11. This CDR3 spans 14 amino acids. Using immunoSEQ multiplex PCR, the repertoire was profiled, and TCRdb retains in-frame clones only, with some absent. This table holds about 290,000 clones, around 90% found once. This chain links TRBV29-1 with TRBJ1-1, with 7 bases identical to TRBD1. This TCR came from a woman aged 40 to 49 who had recovered from COVID-19. Sequencing input: PBMCs or T cells enriched from blood (not recorded which). The CDR3 DNA sequence: TGCAGCGGCCTAACAGGGGCAGGATACACTGAAGCTTTCTTT. Translation gives CSGLTGAGYTEAFF.